The next 7 T cell receptor beta chains were all read from a single sample in a study of cytomegalovirus exposure and HLA in healthy donors. PCR employed 60 Vbeta and 13 Jbeta primers. Sequencing was performed with immunoSEQ multiplex PCR; in TCRdb, only in-frame clones are kept and a portion is missing. The repertoire holds about 160,000 clones, about 75% seen once, with 2.5% to 3.5% in the top ten. The sequencing sample was made of PBMCs. The receptors come from a woman aged 50 to 60 in good health and CMV-seropositive.

This clone has just one count. The V call is TRBV29-1, the J call TRBJ1-1; 8 bases line up with TRBD1. J gave up 1 base and V 7 bases, and 8 bases lay outside the gene matches. Germline V lookup: CDR1 SQVTM, CDR2 ANQGSEA. This CDR3 contains 14 residues. The DNA for the CDR3 is TGCAGCGGGAAATCCGGGACAGGGAACACTGAAGCTTTCTTT. Residues: CSGKSGTGNTEAFF.

The rearrangement links TRBV2 to TRBJ2-2; maybe TRBD1 (6 bases). CDR1 and CDR2 from the germline V gene are SNHLY and FYNNEI. V was pared by 8 bases and J by 4 bases, with 11 bases between. CDR3 length: 13 amino acids. CDR3 nucleotides: TGTGCCAGCTCCGAGGGGGTCACCGGGGAGCTGTTTTTT. Its translation: CASSEGVTGELFF.

The chain joins TRBV5-1 to TRBJ1-2, with a tentative D call TRBD1 (6 bases). The CDR3 covers 16 residues. Germline loops: CDR1 SGHRS, CDR2 YFSETQ. The V end lost 3 bases, the J end lost 7 bases, and 22 bases lay between the germline ends. CDR3: CASSWTPGQGIGGYTF. For the CDR3, the DNA is TGCGCCAGCAGCTGGACCCCGGGGCAGGGGATAGGTGGCTACACCTTC.

The table lists this clone with a count of one. J is TRBJ1-4 and V is TRBV2; 9 bases line up with TRBD1. This CDR3 contains 16 residues. Looked up from germline, CDR1 is SNHLY and CDR2 is FYNNEI. J lost 3 bases, V lost 6 bases, and 8 bases had no gene match. The CDR3: CASRKTGGPANEKLFF. The CDR3 DNA is TGTGCCAGCAGGAAGACAGGGGGTCCAGCTAATGAAAAACTGTTTTTT.

The chain combines TRBV5-4 with TRBJ1-2; D not resolved. V lost 0 bases, J lost 4 bases, and 13 bases lay in between. This CDR3 comprises 15 residues. The germline V gene encodes CDR1 SGHNT and CDR2 YYREEE (reference sequence). Written as DNA, the CDR3 is TGTGCCAGCAGCTTGGAGGTCGGCGGTGTCTATGGCTACACCTTC. Protein product: CASSLEVGGVYGYTF.

The rearrangement uses TRBV18 and TRBJ1-1, with D maybe TRBD1 (5 bases). Germline CDR1 KGHSH, CDR2 LQKENI. The CDR3 has 13 residues. V was trimmed by 5 bases and J by 1 base, leaving 8 bases between them. The chain's CDR3 is CASSTQGNTEAFF. DNA for the CDR3: TGTGCCAGCTCAACCCAGGGGAACACTGAAGCTTTCTTT.

This clone was seen a handful of times. The chain employs TRBV2 and TRBJ1-4, with D possibly matching TRBD1 (6 bases). This CDR3 spans 17 amino acids. Germline V gene sequence: CDR1 SNHLY, CDR2 FYNNEI. The V gene lost 7 bases and the J gene lost 4 bases, with 22 bases spanning the gap. The CDR3 DNA follows: TGTGCCAGCAAAATCGCCCGCGGGGAGGGGGGTAATGAAAAACTGTTTTTT. As protein: CASKIARGEGGNEKLFF.